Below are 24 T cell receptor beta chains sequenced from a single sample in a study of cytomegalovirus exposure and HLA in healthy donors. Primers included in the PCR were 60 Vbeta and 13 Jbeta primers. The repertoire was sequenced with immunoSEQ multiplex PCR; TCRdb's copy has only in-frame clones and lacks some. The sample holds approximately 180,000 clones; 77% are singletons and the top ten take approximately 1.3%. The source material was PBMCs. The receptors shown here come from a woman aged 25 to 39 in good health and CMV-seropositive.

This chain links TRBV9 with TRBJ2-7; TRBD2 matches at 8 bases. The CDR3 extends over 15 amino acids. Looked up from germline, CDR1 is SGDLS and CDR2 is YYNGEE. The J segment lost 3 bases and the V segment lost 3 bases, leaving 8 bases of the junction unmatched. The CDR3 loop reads CASSARGTSVYEQYF. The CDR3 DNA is TGTGCCAGCAGCGCCCGCGGGACTAGTGTCTACGAGCAGTACTTC.

Here the CDR3 DNA reads TGTGCCAGCAGCTTGCGGCAGGGACAGGGGTGGGAGACCCAGTACTTC. Its translation is CASSLRQGQGWETQYF. V and J are TRBV5-6 and TRBJ2-5; 10 bases fit TRBD1. This CDR3 spans 16 amino acids. Germline values: CDR1 SGHDT, CDR2 YYEEEE. V dropped 1 base and J dropped 5; count of bases not matched to a gene: 8.

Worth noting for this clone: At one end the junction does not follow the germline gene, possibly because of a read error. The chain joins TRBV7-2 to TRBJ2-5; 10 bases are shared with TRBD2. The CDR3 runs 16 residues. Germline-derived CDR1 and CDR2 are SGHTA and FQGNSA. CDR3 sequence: CASRLASGSPQETQYF. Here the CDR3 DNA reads TGTGCCAGCAGATTAGCTAGCGGGAGCCCCCAAGAGACCCAGTACTTC.

The CDR3 spells CASRPGTGVIYEQYF. In nucleotides, the CDR3 is TGCGCCAGCAGGCCCGGGACAGGGGTTATCTACGAGCAGTACTTC. This chain uses TRBV5-1 with TRBJ2-7; 10 positions agree with TRBD1. The trim removed 5 bases at V and 3 bases at J, leaving 8 bases unmatched. From germline, CDR1 is SGHRS and CDR2 YFSETQ. CDR3 length: 15 amino acids.

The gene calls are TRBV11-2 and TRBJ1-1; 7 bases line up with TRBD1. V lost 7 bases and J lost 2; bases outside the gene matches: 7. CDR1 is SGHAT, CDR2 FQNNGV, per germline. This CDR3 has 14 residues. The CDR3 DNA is TGTGCCAGCACCCACAGGGGATTTAACACTGAAGCTTTCTTT. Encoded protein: CASTHRGFNTEAFF.

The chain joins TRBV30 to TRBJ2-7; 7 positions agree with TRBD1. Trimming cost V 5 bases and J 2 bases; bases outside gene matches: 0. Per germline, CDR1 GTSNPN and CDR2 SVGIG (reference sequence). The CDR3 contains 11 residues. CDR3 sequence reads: CAWGQAYEQYF. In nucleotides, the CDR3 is TGTGCCTGGGGACAGGCCTACGAGCAGTACTTC.

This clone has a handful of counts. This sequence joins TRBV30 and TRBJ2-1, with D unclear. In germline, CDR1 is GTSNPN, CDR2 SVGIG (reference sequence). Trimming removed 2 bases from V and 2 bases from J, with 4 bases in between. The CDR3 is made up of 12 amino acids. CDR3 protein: CAWSLTYNEQFF. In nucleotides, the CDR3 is TGTGCCTGGAGTCTAACCTACAATGAGCAGTTCTTC.

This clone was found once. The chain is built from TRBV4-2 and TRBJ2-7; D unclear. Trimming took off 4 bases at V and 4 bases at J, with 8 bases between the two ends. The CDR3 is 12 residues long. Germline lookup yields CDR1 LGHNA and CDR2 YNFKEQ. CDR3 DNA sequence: TGTGCCAGCAGCCGACTTTTATACGAGCAGTACTTC. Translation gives CASSRLLYEQYF.

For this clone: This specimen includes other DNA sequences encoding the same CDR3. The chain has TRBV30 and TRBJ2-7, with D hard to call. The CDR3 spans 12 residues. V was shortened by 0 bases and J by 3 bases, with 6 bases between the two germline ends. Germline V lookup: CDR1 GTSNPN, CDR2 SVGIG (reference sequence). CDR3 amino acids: CAWSVLSYEQYF. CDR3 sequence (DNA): TGTGCCTGGAGTGTACTTAGCTACGAGCAGTACTTC.

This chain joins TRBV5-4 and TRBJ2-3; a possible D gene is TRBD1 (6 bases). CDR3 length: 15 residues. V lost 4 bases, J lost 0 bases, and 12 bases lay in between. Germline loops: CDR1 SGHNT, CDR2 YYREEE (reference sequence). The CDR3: CASSRGGTSTDTQYF. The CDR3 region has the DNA TGTGCCAGCAGCCGAGGGGGTACTAGCACAGATACGCAGTATTTT.

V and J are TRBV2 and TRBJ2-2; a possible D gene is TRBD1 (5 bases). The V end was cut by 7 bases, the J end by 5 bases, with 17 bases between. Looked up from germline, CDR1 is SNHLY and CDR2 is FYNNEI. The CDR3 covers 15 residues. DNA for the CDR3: TGTGCCAGCACCAAAGGGGCAGGGCGTACCGGGGAGCTGTTTTTT. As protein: CASTKGAGRTGELFF.

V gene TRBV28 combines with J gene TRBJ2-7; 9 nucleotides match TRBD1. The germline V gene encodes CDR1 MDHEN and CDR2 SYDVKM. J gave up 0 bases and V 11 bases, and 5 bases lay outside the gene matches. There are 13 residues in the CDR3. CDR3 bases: TGTGCCGGGGGGACAGGGAGCTCCTACGAGCAGTACTTC. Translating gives CAGGTGSSYEQYF.

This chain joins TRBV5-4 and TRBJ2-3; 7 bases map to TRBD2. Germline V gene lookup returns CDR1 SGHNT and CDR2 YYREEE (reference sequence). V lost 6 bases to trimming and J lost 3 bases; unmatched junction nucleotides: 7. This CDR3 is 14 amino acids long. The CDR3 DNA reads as TGTGCCAGCACGGCGGGAGTAGGAACAGATACGCAGTATTTT. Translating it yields CASTAGVGTDTQYF.

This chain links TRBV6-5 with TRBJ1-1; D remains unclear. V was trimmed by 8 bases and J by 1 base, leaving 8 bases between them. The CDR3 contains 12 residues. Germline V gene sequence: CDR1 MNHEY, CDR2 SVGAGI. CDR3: CASYSPNTEAFF. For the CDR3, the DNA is TGTGCCAGCTACAGCCCGAACACTGAAGCTTTCTTT.

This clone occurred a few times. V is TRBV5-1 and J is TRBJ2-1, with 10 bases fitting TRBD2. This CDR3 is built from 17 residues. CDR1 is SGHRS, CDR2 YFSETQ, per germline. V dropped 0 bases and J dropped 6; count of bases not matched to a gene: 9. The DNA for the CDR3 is TGCGCCAGCAGCTTGGGTTTGTCTAGCGGGAGAGGCAATGAGCAGTTCTTC. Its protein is CASSLGLSSGRGNEQFF.

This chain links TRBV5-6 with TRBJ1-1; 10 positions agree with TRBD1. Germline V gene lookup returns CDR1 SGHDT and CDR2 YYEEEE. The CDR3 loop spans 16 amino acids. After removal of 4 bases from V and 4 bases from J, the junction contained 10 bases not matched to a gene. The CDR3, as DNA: TGTGCCAGCAGCCCCGGGACAGGGGATGTGGGCACTGAAGCTTTCTTT. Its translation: CASSPGTGDVGTEAFF.

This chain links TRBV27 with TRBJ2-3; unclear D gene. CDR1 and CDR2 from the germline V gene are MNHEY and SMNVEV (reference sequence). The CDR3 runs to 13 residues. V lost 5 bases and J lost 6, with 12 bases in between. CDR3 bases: TGTGCCAGCAGTCTCTTGTCGGAGGATACGCAGTATTTT. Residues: CASSLLSEDTQYF.

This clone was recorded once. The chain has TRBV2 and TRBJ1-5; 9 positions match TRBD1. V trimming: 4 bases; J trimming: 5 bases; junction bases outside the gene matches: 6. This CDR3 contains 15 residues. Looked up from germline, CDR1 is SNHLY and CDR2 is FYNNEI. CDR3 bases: TGTGCCAGCAGTGCACAGGGGGCGCAGCATCAGCCCCAGCATTTT. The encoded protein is CASSAQGAQHQPQHF.

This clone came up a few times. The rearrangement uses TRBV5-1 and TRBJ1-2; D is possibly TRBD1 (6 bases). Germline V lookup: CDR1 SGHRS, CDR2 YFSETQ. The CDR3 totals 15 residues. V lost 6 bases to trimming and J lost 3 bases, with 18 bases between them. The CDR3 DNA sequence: TGCGCCAGCACCCCTGGCGGGGGGCAGGACTATGGCTACACCTTC. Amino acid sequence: CASTPGGGQDYGYTF.

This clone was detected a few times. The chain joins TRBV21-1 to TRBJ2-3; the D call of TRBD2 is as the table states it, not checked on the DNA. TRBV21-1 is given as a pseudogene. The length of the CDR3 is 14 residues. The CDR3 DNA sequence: TGTGCCAGTACACTCCGGGACTTAACAGATACGCAGTATTTT. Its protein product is CASTLRDLTDTQYF.

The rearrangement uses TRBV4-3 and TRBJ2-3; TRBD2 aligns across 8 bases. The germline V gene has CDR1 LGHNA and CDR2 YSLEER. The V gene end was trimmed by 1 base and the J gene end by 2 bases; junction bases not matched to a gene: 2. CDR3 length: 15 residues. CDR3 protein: CASSQGLAITDTQYF. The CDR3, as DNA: TGCGCCAGCAGCCAAGGACTAGCGATCACAGATACGCAGTATTTT.

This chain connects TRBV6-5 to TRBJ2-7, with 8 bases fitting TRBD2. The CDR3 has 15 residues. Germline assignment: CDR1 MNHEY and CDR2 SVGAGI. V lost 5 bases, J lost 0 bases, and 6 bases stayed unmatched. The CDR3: CASSTRLAYSYEQYF. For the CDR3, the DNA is TGTGCCAGCAGTACTAGACTAGCGTACTCCTACGAGCAGTACTTC.

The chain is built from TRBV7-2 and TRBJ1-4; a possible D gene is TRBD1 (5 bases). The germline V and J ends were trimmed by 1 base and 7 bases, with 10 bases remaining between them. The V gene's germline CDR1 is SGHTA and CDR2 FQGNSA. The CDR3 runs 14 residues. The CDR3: CASSLGGWVEKLFF. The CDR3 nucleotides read TGTGCCAGCAGCTTAGGGGGCTGGGTTGAAAAACTGTTTTTT.

CDR3 nucleotides: TGTGCCAGCAGCTTACTGCAGGCTACCTACGAGCAGTACTTC. It codes for CASSLLQATYEQYF. The chain uses TRBV7-9 and TRBJ2-7, with no clear D. CDR1 and CDR2 (germline): SEHNR, FQNEAQ (reference sequence). The CDR3 extends over 14 amino acids. Trimming pared 2 bases from V and 2 bases from J, leaving 10 bases between.